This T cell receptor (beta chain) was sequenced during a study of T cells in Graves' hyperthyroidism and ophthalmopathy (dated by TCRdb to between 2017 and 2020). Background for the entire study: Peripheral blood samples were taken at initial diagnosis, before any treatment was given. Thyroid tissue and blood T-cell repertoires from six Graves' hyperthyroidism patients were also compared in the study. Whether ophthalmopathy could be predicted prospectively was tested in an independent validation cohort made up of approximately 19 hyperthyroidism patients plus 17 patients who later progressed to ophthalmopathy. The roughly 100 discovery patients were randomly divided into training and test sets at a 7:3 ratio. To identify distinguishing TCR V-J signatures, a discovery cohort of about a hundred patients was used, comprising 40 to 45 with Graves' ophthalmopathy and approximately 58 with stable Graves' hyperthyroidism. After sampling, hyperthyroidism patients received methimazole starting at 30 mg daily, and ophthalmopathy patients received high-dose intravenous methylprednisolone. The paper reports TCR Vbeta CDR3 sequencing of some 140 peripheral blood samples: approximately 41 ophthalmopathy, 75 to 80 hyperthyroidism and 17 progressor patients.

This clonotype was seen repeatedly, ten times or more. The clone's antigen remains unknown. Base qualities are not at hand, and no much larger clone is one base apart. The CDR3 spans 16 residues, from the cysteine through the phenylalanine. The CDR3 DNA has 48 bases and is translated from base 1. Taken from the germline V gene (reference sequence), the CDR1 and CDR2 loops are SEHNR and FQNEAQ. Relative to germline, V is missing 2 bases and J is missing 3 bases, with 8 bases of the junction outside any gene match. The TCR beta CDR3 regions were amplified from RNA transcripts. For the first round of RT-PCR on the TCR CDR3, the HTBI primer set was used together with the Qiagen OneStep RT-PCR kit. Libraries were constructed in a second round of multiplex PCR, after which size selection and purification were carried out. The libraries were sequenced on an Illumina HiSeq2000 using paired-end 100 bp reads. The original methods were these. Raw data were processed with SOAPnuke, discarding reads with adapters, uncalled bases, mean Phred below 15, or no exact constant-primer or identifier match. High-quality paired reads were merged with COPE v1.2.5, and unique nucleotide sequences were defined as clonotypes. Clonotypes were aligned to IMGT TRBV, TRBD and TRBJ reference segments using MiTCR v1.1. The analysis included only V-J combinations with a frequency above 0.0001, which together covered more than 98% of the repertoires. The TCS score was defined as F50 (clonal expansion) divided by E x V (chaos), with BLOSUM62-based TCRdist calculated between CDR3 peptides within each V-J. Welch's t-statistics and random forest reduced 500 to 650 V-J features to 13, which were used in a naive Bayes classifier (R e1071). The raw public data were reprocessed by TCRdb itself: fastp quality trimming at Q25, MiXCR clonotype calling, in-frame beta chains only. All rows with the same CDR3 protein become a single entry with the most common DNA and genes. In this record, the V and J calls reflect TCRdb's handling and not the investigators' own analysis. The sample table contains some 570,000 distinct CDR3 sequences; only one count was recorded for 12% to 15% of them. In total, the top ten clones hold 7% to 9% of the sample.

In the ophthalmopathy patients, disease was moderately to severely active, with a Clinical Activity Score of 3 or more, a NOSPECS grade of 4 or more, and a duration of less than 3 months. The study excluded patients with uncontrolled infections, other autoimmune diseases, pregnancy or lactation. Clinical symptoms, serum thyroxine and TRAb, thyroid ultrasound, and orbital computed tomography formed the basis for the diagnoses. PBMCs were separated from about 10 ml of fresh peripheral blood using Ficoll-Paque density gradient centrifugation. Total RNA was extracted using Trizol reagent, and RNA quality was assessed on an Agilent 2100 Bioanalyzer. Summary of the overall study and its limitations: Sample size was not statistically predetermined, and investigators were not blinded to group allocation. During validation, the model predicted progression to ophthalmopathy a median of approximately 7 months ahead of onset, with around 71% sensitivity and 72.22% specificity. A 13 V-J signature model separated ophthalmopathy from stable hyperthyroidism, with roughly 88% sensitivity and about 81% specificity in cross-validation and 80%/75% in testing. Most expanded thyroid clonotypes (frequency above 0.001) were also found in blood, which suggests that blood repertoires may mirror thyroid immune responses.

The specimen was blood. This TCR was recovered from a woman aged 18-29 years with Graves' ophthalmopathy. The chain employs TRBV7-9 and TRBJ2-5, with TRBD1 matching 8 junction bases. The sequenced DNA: TGTGCCAGCAGCTTATGGCCTCAGGACAGGGAAGAGACCCAGTACTTC. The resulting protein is CASSLWPQDREETQYF.